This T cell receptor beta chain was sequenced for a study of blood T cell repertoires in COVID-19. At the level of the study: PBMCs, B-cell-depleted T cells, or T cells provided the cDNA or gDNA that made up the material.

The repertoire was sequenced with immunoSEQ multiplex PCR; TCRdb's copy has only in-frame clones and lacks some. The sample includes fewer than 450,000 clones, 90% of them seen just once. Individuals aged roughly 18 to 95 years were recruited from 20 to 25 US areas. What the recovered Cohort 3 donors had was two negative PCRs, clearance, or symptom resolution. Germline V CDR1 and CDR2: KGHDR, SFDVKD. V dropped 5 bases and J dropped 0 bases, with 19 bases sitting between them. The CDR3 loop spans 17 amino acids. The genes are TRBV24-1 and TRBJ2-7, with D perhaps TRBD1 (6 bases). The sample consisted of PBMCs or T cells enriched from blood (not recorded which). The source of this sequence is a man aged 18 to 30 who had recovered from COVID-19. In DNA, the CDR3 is TGTGCCACCAGTGCCTTGGGAACAGGACAGCCCTCCTACGAGCAGTACTTC. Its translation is CATSALGTGQPSYEQYF.